This TCR beta chain was documented in a study of blood T cell repertoires in COVID-19. Study information: Researchers got acute and convalescent COVID-19 samples from the United States, Italy and Spain. PBMCs, B-cell-depleted T cells, or T cells were the source of the cDNA or gDNA that made up the material.

Source study methods: Reference gene primers were amplified, and this amplification served to estimate nucleated cell counts. The repertoire was sequenced with immunoSEQ multiplex PCR; TCRdb's copy has only in-frame clones and lacks some. V and J calls and clone size are copied from that table; D and trimming were computed from the DNA. The sample includes 100,000 to 130,000 clones, approximately 88% of them seen just once. The TCR was taken from a human donor in a cohort sampled during active COVID-19. What was sequenced was peripheral blood.

This CDR3 reads CASRKTTGFKTNYGYTF. The CDR3 region has the DNA TGTGCCAGTCGTAAAACGACAGGGTTTAAGACTAACTATGGCTACACCTTC. The J gene is TRBJ1-2, the V gene TRBV19; 7 positions match TRBD1. Germline CDR1 is LNHDA and CDR2 is SQIVND (reference sequence). This CDR3 comprises 17 residues. The ends lost 8 bases at V and 0 bases at J; junction bases unmatched: 15.